A single T cell receptor (beta chain) is shown here with its context. TCRdb redid the calling of the 5' RACE reads with MiXCR, one entry per CDR3 protein. Seen here are roughly 55,000 distinct CDR3 sequences, approximately 25% observed once, and the top ten hold more than 3%. Purified naive CD4+ T cells were depleted of CD25+ Tregs. The CDR3 extends over 14 amino acids. Germline CDR1 is SGHRS and CDR2 is YFSETQ. Trimming removed 4 bases at V and 4 bases at J, with 13 bases between. The sequence was obtained from a female donor with breast cancer. The chain has TRBV5-1 and TRBJ2-3, with D possibly TRBD2 on 7 matching bases. Sequencing was carried out using tumor-infiltrating naive CD4+ T cells sorted from the breast tumor. Subset noted: naive CD4+ T cells, CD4+CD45RA+CD25-. CDR3 loop: CASSPSGGPDTQYF. Here the CDR3 DNA reads TGCGCCAGCAGCCCCTCCGGGGGGCCAGATACGCAGTATTTT. The full variable domain, its missing parts supplied by reference TRBV5-1 and TRBJ2-3, is KAGVTQTPRYLIKTRGQQVTLSCSPISGHRSVSWYQQTPGQGLQFLFEYFSETQRNKGNFPGRFSGRQFSNSRSEMNVSTLELGDSALYLCASSPSGGPDTQYFGPGTRLTVL.